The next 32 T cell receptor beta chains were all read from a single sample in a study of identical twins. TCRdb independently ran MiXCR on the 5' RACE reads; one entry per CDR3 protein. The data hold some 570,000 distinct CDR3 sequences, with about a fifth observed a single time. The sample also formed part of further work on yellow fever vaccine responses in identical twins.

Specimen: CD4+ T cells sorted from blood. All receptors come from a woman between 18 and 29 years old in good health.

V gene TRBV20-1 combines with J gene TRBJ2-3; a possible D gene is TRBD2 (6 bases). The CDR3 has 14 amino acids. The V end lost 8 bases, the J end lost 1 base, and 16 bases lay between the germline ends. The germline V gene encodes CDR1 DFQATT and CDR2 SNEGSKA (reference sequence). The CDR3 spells CSTPRGTGTDTQYF. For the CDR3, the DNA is TGCAGTACTCCGCGCGGGACTGGCACAGATACGCAGTATTTT.

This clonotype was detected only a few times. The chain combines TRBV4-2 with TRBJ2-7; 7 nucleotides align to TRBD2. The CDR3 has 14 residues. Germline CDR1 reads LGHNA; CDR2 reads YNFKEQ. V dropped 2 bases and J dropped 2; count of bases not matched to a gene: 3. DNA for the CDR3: TGTGCCAGCAGCCAAAGCGGGACCGCCTACGAGCAGTACTTC. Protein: CASSQSGTAYEQYF.

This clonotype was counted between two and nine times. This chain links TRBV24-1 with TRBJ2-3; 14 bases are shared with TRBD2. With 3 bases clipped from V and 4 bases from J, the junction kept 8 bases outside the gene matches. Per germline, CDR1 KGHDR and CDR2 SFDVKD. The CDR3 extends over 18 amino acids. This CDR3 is CATSDPSGLAGVSDTQYF. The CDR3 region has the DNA TGTGCCACCAGTGATCCTTCGGGACTAGCGGGAGTTTCAGATACGCAGTATTTT.

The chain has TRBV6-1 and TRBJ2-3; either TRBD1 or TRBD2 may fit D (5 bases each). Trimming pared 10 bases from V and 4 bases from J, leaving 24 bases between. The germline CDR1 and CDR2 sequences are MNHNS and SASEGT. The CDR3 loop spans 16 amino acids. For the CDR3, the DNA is TGTGCCACCCATACTGGGTGGGGGAGCCTTCCAGATACGCAGTATTTT. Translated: CATHTGWGSLPDTQYF.

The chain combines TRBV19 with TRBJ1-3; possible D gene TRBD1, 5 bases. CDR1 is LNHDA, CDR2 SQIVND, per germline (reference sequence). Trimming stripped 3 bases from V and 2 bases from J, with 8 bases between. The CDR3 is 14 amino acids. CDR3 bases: TGTGCCAGTAGTATGGGCAGGGCTGGAAACACCATATATTTT. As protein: CASSMGRAGNTIYF.

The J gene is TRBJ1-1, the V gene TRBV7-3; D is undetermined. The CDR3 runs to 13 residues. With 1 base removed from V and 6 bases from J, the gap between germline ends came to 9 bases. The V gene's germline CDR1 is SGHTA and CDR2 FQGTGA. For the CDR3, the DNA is TGTGCCAGCAGCTTAAGTTTTGGCGCTGAAGCTTTCTTT. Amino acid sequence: CASSLSFGAEAFF.

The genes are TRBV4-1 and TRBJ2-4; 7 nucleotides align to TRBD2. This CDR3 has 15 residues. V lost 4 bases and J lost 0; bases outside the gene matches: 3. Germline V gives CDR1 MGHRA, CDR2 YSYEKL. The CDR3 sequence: CASSPPGGAKNIQYF. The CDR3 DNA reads TGCGCCAGCAGCCCTCCGGGAGGAGCCAAAAACATTCAGTACTTC.

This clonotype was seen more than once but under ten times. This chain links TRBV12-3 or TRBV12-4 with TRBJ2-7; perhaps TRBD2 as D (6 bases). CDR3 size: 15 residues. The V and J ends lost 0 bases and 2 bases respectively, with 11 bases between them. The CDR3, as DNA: TGTGCCAGCAGTTTAGCGGGGGGAGTAGCCTACGAGCAGTACTTC. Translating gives CASSLAGGVAYEQYF.

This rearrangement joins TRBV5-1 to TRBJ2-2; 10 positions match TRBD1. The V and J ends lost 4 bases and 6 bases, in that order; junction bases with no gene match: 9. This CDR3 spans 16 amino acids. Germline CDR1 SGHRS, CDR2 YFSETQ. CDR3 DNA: TGCGCCAGCAGCCGCGACAGGGGGCCAGCGGCCGGGGAGCTGTTTTTT. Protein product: CASSRDRGPAAGELFF.

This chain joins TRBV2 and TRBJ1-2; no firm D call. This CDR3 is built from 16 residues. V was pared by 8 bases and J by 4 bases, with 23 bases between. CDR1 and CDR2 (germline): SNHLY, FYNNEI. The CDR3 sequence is CASYFSVGENSYGYTF. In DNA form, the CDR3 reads TGTGCCAGCTACTTCTCGGTGGGCGAGAATAGCTATGGCTACACCTTC.

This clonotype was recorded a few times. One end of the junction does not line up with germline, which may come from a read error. The CDR3, as DNA: TGTGCCAGCGCACCAGGGGGCTCATACGAGCAGTACTTC. Its protein is CASAPGGSYEQYF. The rearrangement links TRBV18 to TRBJ2-7, with 8 bases lining up with TRBD1. CDR3 length: 13 residues. CDR1 and CDR2 (germline): KGHSH, LQKENI.

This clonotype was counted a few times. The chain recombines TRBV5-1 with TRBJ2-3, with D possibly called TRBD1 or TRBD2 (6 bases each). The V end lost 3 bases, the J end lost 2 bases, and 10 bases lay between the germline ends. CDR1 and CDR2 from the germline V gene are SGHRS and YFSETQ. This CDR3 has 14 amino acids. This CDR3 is CASSSGASTDTQYF. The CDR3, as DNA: TGCGCCAGCAGCTCGGGGGCCTCCACAGATACGCAGTATTTT.

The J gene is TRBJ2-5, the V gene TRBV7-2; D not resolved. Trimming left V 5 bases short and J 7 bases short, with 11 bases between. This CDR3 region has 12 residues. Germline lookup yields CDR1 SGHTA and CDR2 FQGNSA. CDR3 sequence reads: CASSGPSGTQYF. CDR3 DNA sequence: TGTGCCAGCAGCGGCCCCAGTGGGACCCAGTACTTC.

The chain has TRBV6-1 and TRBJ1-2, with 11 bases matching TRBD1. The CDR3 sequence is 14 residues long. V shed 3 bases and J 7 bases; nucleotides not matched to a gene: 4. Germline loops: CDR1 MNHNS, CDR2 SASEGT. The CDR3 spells CASSEDRGLGGYTF. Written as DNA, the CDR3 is TGTGCCAGCAGTGAGGACAGGGGGCTGGGTGGCTACACCTTC.

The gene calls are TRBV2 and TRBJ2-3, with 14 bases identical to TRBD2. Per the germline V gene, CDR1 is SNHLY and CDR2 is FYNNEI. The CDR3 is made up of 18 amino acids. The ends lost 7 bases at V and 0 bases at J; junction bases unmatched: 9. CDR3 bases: TGTGCCAGCACCCGGACTAGCGGGAGGTTCACTAGCACAGATACGCAGTATTTT. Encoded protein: CASTRTSGRFTSTDTQYF.

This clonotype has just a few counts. Written as DNA, the CDR3 is TGTGCCAGCAGCTTAGACCGTTCGAGCTCCTACAATGAGCAGTTCTTC. This codes for CASSLDRSSSYNEQFF. The V call is TRBV7-2, the J call TRBJ2-1, with D hard to call. Per germline, CDR1 SGHTA and CDR2 FQGNSA. The CDR3 consists of 16 residues. V was trimmed by 1 base and J by 0 bases, leaving 10 bases between them.

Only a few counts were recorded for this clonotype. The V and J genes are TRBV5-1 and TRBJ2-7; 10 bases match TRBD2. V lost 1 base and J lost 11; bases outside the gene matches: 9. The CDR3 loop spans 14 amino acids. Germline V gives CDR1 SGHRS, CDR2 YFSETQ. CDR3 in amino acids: CASSLTVASGRKYF. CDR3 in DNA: TGCGCCAGCAGCTTGACGGTCGCTAGCGGGAGAAAGTACTTC.

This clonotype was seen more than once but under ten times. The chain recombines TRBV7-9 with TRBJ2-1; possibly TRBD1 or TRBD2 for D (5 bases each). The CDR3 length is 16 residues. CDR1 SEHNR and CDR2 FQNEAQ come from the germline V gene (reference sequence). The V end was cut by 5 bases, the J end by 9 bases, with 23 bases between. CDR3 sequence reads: CASSIIKGDATREQFF. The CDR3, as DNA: TGTGCCAGCAGCATAATCAAAGGGGACGCCACACGTGAGCAGTTCTTC.

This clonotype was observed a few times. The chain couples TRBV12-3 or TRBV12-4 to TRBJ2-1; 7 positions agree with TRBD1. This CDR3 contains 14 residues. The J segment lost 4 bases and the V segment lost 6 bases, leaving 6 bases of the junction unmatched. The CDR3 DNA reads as TGTGCCAGCAGCCAGACAGGGCCTTACAATGAGCAGTTCTTC. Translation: CASSQTGPYNEQFF.

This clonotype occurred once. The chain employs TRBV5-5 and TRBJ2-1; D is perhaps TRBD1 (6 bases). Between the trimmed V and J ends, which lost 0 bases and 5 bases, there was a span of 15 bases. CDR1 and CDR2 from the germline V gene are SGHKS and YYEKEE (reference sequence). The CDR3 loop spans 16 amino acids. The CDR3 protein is CASSLARGQNNNEQFF. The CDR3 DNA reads TGTGCCAGCAGCTTGGCCAGGGGACAAAATAACAATGAGCAGTTCTTC.

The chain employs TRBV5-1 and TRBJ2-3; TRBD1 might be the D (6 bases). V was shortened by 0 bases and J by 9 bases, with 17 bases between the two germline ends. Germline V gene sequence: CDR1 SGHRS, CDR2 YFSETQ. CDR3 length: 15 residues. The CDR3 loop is CASSLVGAAQGTQYF. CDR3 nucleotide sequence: TGCGCCAGCAGCTTGGTGGGTGCGGCCCAGGGGACGCAGTATTTT.

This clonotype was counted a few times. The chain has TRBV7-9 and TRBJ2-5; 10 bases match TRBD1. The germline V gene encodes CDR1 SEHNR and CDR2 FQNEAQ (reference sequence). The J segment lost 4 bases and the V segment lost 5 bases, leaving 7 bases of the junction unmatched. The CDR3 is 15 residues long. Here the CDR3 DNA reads TGTGCCAGCAGCCAAGGGACAGGGGAAGGAGAGACCCAGTACTTC. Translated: CASSQGTGEGETQYF.

CDR3 sequence: CASSPTDLADTQYF. The CDR3 coding sequence is TGTGCCAGCAGTCCTACGGACCTGGCAGATACGCAGTATTTT. The V and J genes are TRBV12-3 or TRBV12-4 and TRBJ2-3; D is unclear. V was trimmed by 5 bases and J by 4 bases, leaving 13 bases between them. The CDR3 contains 14 residues.

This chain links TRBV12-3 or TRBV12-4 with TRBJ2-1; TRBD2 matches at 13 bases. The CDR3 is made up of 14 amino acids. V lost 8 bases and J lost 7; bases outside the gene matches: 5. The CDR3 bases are TGTGCCAGCGGGACTAGCGGGGTGTGGAATGAGCAGTTCTTC. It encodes CASGTSGVWNEQFF.

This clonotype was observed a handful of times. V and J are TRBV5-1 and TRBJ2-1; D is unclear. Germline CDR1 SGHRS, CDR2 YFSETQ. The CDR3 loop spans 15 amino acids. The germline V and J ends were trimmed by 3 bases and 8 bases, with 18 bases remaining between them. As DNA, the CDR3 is TGCGCCAGCAGCTACTTGAGTAGGCAGGCCCATGAGCAGTTCTTC. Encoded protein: CASSYLSRQAHEQFF.

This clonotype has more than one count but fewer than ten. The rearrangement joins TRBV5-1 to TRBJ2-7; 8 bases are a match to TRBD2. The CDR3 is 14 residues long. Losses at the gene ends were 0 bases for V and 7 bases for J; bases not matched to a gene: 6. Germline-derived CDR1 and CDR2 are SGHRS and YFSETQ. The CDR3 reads CASSLAGGGKEQYV. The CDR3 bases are TGCGCCAGCAGCTTGGCCGGCGGGGGGAAAGAGCAGTACGTC.

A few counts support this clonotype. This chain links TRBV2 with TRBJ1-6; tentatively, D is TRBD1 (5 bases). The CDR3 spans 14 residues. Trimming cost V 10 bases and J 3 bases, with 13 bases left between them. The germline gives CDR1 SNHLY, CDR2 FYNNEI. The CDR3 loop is CATKDTFYNSPLHF. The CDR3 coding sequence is TGTGCCACCAAGGACACCTTCTATAATTCACCCCTCCACTTT.

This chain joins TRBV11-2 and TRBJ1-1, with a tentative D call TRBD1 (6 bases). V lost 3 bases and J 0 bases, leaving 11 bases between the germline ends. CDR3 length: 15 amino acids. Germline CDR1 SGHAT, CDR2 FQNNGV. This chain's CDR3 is CASSFAGAVNTEAFF. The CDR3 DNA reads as TGTGCCAGCAGCTTCGCGGGGGCAGTGAACACTGAAGCTTTCTTT.

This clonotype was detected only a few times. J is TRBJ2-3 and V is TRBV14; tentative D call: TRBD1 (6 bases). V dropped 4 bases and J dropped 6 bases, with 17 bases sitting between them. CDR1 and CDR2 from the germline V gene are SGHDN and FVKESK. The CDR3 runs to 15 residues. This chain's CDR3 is CASSPATGWTDTQYF. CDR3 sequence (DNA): TGTGCCAGCAGCCCAGCGACAGGTTGGACGGATACGCAGTATTTT.

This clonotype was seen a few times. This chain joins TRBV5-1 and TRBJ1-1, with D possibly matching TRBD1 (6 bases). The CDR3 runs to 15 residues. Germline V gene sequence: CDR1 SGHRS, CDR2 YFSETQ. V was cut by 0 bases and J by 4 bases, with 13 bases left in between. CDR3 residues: CASSLGTAVGTEAFF. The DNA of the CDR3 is TGCGCCAGCAGCTTGGGGACAGCGGTAGGCACTGAAGCTTTCTTT.

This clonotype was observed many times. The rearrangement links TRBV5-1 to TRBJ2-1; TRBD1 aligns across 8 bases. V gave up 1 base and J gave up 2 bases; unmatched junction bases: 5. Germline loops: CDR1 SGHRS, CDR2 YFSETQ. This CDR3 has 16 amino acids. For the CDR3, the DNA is TGCGCCAGCAGCTTGACGGGACAGGACGCCTACAATGAGCAGTTCTTC. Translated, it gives CASSLTGQDAYNEQFF.

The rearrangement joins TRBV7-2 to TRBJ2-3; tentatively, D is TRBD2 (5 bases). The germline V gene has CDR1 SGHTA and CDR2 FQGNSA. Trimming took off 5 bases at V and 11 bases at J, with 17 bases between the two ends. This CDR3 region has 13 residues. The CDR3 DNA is TGTGCCAGCAGCCCGGCGGGTGTTACTTGGCAGTATTTT. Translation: CASSPAGVTWQYF.